This T cell receptor beta chain was sequenced in a study of blood T cell repertoires in COVID-19 (dated by TCRdb to 2018 to 2021). Some background on the complete study: Samples from collaborators originated in the United States, Italy and Spain and spanned both the acute and convalescent phases of COVID-19. The prospective study material was composed of cDNA or gDNA derived from T cells, B-cell-depleted T cells, or PBMCs. The dataset comprised deeply sampled blood TCRbeta repertoires from subjects exposed to, actively infected with, or recovered from COVID-19. A freely available public database, intended as a resource for researchers studying the immune response to SARS-CoV-2, is where the repertoires were released. The samples were drawn from the first 160 participants of the ongoing ImmuneRACE study and from over a thousand subjects provided by 6 global collaborators. A de-identified subject ID, COVID-19 status, age in years and sex were almost always included in the sample metadata. HLA class I and class II types, where available, came from metadata supplied by the sample provider rather than from assay-based typing.

The CDR3 numbers 16 residues from cysteine through phenylalanine. The kept DNA is CDR3 alone, 48 bases in frame from the first base. Based on the germline V gene, the CDR1 and CDR2 sequences are ENHRY and SYGVKD. V has 2 bases trimmed and J has 0 bases trimmed; junction bases matching no gene number 5. The investigation overall reported the following: How much clinical and demographic metadata was included differed by source and by participant, and the metadata was provided uncurated.

Whole blood was collected in K2EDTA tubes by collaborating institutions according to the institutions' own protocols. For TCRbeta analysis, collaborators shipped samples as frozen whole blood, isolated PBMCs, or DNA extracted from either of those sample types. The immunoSEQ Assay, a bias-controlled multiplex PCR, was used to amplify TCRbeta CDR3 regions from genomic DNA. The authors' pipeline ran thus. Within the assay, amplification of reference gene primers was used to estimate how many nucleated cells each sample contained. Sequence reads were collapsed and filtered to measure the absolute abundance of every unique TCRbeta CDR3 rearrangement. Productive Simpson clonality was computed per sample as the square root of Simpson's diversity index over productive rearrangements. As stored in TCRdb, this immuneACCESS dataset retains in-frame rearrangements with V and J assigned. A fraction of the clones does not appear; measured against another copy, unresolved V genes explain less than half of the discrepancy, and the remainder lacks a known reason. V and J calls and clone size are given by that table; D and trimming were obtained from the DNA. The sample data list 140,000 to 150,000 clones, and about 87% of these were observed just once. The top ten clonotypes cover about 40% of the sample.

A remark on this clone: Its antigen is unknown. Qualities for individual bases were not recorded, and no much larger clone is one base off.

Sequenced input: peripheral blood. This sequence originates from a human donor in a cohort sampled during active COVID-19. Recombination linked TRBV10-3 to TRBJ2-3; a stretch of 7 junction bases matches TRBD1. The CDR3 region reads CAISEPGQPSTDTQYF. The DNA is TGTGCCATCAGTGAGCCGGGACAGCCTAGCACAGATACGCAGTATTTT.